This paragraph covers one T cell receptor (beta chain) sequence. Its antigen is not known. The source of the sample is a study of post-analysis software for immune sequencing data. Findings and limits, study-wide: About five TRBV segments were more frequent in patients than controls; TRBV5-6, TRBV5-1 and TRBV20-1 belonged to this group.

Unique molecular identifiers were present in the TCR beta cDNA libraries. A single record per CDR3 protein comes from TCRdb applying MiXCR to the PCR reads. The table has 600,000 to 750,000 distinct CDR3 sequences, approximately 59% seen once. This CDR3 contains 17 residues. CDR1 is SGHTA, CDR2 FQGTGA, per germline. V was shortened by 2 bases and J by 5 bases, with 22 bases between the two germline ends. Sequencing input: blood. This chain connects TRBV7-3 to TRBJ2-7; D possibly corresponds to TRBD2 (6 bases). This TCR was recovered from a girl aged 2-15 years with multiple sclerosis. Here the CDR3 DNA reads TGTGCCAGCAGCTTACGAGCCTCGGGACTCTGGGGGGACGAGCAGTACTTC. This sequence encodes CASSLRASGLWGDEQYF.